This is a list of T cell receptor beta chains from one sample in a study of tumor-infiltrating lymphocytes in primary liver carcinoma. TCRdb re-called the multiplex PCR reads through MiXCR, storing one row per CDR3 protein. Of under 110,000 distinct CDR3 sequences listed, about 70% are singletons. Sequencing was performed on liver tumor tissue from sampling region 2. The receptors were gathered from a woman aged 60 to 75 with primary liver carcinoma and hepatitis B virus infection. CDR3s leave out the opening cysteine and the closing phenylalanine or tryptophan. Each record gives: V gene, clone size, J gene, CDR3 protein. Clone size, where shown, is once, few, many, or a class for clones that have expanded.

V gene: TRBV29-1
clone size: NA
J gene: TRBJ2-1
CDR3 protein: SVEVLGTNDSYNEQF

V gene: TRBV5-1
clone size: NA
J gene: TRBJ1-5
CDR3 protein: ARSPGTDSNQPQH

V gene: TRBV11-2
clone size: medium-sized
J gene: TRBJ2-5
CDR3 protein: ASSPDSQETQY

V gene: TRBV6-6
clone size: NA
J gene: TRBJ1-5
CDR3 protein: ASSYDRADRPQH

V gene: TRBV6-6
clone size: NA
J gene: TRBJ2-3
CDR3 protein: ASSSKGLAVVGTQY

V gene: TRBV28
clone size: NA
J gene: TRBJ1-2
CDR3 protein: ASSTGGARGYGYT

V gene: TRBV5-4
clone size: many
J gene: TRBJ2-1
CDR3 protein: ASSLKVYNEQF

V gene: TRBV6-5
clone size: NA
J gene: TRBJ2-7
CDR3 protein: ASSDPGGEQY

V gene: TRBV5-4
clone size: many
J gene: TRBJ2-5
CDR3 protein: ASSLGSGTQETQY

V gene: TRBV11-3
clone size: medium-sized
J gene: TRBJ2-1
CDR3 protein: ASSPGATSVYNEQF

V gene: TRBV28
clone size: NA
J gene: TRBJ1-2
CDR3 protein: ASSLDVYGNT

V gene: TRBV6-1
clone size: once
J gene: TRBJ2-5
CDR3 protein: ASRVGLGETQY

V gene: TRBV10-1
clone size: many
J gene: TRBJ2-3
CDR3 protein: ASSGSGLGTDTQY

V gene: TRBV11-2
clone size: once
J gene: TRBJ2-4
CDR3 protein: ASPRLAGGPRIKNIQY

V gene: TRBV29-1
clone size: many
J gene: TRBJ2-7
CDR3 protein: SARRDREGYEQY

V gene: TRBV11-2
clone size: once
J gene: TRBJ2-1
CDR3 protein: ANSLGLVAGGQNEQF

V gene: TRBV12-3/TRBV12-4
clone size: once
J gene: TRBJ2-7
CDR3 protein: ASSKILGAAQY

V gene: TRBV28
clone size: NA
J gene: TRBJ1-2
CDR3 protein: ASSASGEGEYGYT

V gene: TRBV30
clone size: many
J gene: TRBJ2-5
CDR3 protein: AWSEGNTHQETQY

V gene: TRBV11-2
clone size: NA
J gene: TRBJ2-4
CDR3 protein: ASSLSPPGITSENIQY

V gene: TRBV29-1
clone size: once
J gene: TRBJ2-2
CDR3 protein: SVEGTNRTGEPY

V gene: TRBV7-8
clone size: NA
J gene: TRBJ2-1
CDR3 protein: ASLRQARYNEQF